A selection of T cell receptor beta chains follows, all from one sample in a study of radiation and T cells in renal cell carcinoma. Libraries were prepared by immunoSEQ multiplex PCR; TCRdb keeps only in-frame clonotypes and omits some of them. The repertoire holds roughly 130,000 clones, with more than 75% as singletons. The specimen comprised blood, sampled from a patient whose treatment included radiotherapy and nephrectomy. These receptors all come from a woman in her seventies with renal cell carcinoma. The CDR3 runs from the conserved cysteine through the conserved F or W. D genes are given only for firm matches. Clone size is shown for a subset of rows, as once, few, many or a class of expanded clone.

clone size	J gene	D gene	V gene	CDR3 protein	CDR3 DNA
-	TRBJ2-5	-	TRBV7-9	CASSDSSGSQETQYF	TGTGCCAGCAGCGATTCTTCCGGGAGCCAAGAGACCCAGTACTTC
-	TRBJ2-7	-	TRBV10-3	CAIRDNTYEQYF	TGTGCCATCCGGGACAACACCTACGAGCAGTACTTC
-	TRBJ2-7	TRBD2	TRBV7-6	CASSPSGAEQYF	TGTGCCAGCAGCCCTAGCGGGGCCGAGCAGTACTTC
-	TRBJ1-2	TRBD1	TRBV18	CASSPFGQGIGGYTF	TGTGCCAGCTCACCCTTCGGACAGGGCATCGGCGGCTACACCTTC
-	TRBJ1-6	-	TRBV5-1	CASSAPEVFSNSPLHF	TGCGCCAGCAGCGCCCCCGAGGTGTTTAGTAATTCACCCCTCCACTTT
-	TRBJ1-2	TRBD1	TRBV5-4	CASIPGQGLTSGYTF	TGTGCCAGCATTCCGGGACAGGGGCTAACAAGTGGCTACACCTTC
-	TRBJ1-1	-	TRBV4-2	CASSQDLGGRGNTEAFF	TGTGCCAGCAGCCAAGACCTGGGAGGGCGTGGGAACACTGAAGCTTTCTTT
-	TRBJ1-3	-	TRBV5-4	CASSQRTAGNTIYF	TGTGCCAGCAGCCAGCGGACAGCTGGAAACACCATATATTTT
few	TRBJ2-5	-	TRBV10-3	CATGNGGLGETQYF	TGTGCCACGGGAAATGGGGGTTTAGGAGAGACCCAGTACTTC
-	TRBJ1-5	-	TRBV6-1	CASSAWTARNQPQHF	TGTGCCAGCAGTGCCTGGACAGCTAGAAATCAGCCCCAGCATTTT
-	TRBJ2-5	TRBD2	TRBV5-4	CASSLAAGGRETQYF	TGTGCCAGCAGCTTGGCTGCGGGGGGGCGTGAGACCCAGTACTTC
-	TRBJ1-5	-	TRBV6-5	CASSYLGNQPQHF	TGTGCCAGCAGTTACCTGGGCAATCAGCCCCAGCATTTT
-	TRBJ1-1	-	TRBV2	CASSVPGAGTEAFF	TGTGCCAGCAGTGTTCCGGGGGCAGGCACTGAAGCTTTCTTT
-	TRBJ1-2	-	TRBV5-4	CASSREPGYGYTF	TGTGCCAGCAGCCGGGAACCAGGGTACGGCTACACCTTC
-	TRBJ2-5	TRBD2	TRBV10-1	CASSERLAGLQETQYF	TGCGCCAGCAGTGAGAGGCTAGCGGGCCTCCAAGAGACCCAGTACTTC
-	TRBJ1-1	-	TRBV28	CASSPILNTEAFF	TGTGCCAGCAGCCCAATTTTGAACACTGAAGCTTTCTTT
-	TRBJ2-5	-	TRBV5-4	CASSSASAAILQETQYF	TGTGCCAGCAGCTCGGCTAGCGCGGCCATCCTTCAAGAGACCCAGTACTTC
-	TRBJ2-6	-	TRBV5-1	CASSLPGAVGANVLTF	TGCGCCAGCAGCTTGCCCGGGGCGGTAGGGGCCAACGTCCTGACTTTC
-	TRBJ1-2	TRBD1	TRBV5-5	CASSLQGASRFGYTF	TGTGCCAGCAGCCTACAGGGGGCGAGTAGGTTTGGCTACACCTTC
-	TRBJ2-3	-	TRBV30	CAWCRGVLGKDTQYF	TGTGCCTGGTGCCGCGGGGTTTTGGGTAAGGATACGCAGTATTTT
-	TRBJ2-7	-	TRBV5-8	CASSFNALGEQYF	TGTGCCAGCAGCTTTAACGCCTTGGGCGAGCAGTACTTC
-	TRBJ2-2	-	TRBV28	CASTSRGTGELFF	TGTGCCAGCACTTCAAGGGGCACCGGGGAGCTGTTTTTT
-	TRBJ2-3	TRBD2	TRBV5-1	CASSPLGGGATDTQYF	TGCGCCAGCAGCCCTCTCGGCGGGGGGGCCACAGATACGCAGTATTTT
-	TRBJ1-5	TRBD1	TRBV5-5	CASSLAGQSNQPQHF	TGTGCCAGCAGCTTGGCGGGACAGTCCAATCAGCCCCAGCATTTT
-	TRBJ1-3	-	TRBV28	CASSFNRAGNTIYF	TGTGCCAGCAGTTTCAACAGGGCTGGAAACACCATATATTTT
-	TRBJ2-5	TRBD2	TRBV4-3	CASSQEPPSGGPPDQETQYF	TGCGCCAGCAGCCAAGAACCCCCTAGCGGGGGCCCACCCGACCAAGAGACCCAGTACTTC
-	TRBJ1-3	-	TRBV5-6	CASSLDGDSGNTIYF	TGTGCCAGCAGCTTGGATGGGGACTCTGGAAACACCATATATTTT
once	TRBJ2-6	-	TRBV6-1	CASSEWGPGANVLTF	TGTGCCAGCAGTGAATGGGGGCCTGGGGCCAACGTCCTGACTTTC
-	TRBJ2-7	-	TRBV27	CASSDRSGYEQYF	TGTGCCAGCAGTGACAGGTCTGGCTACGAGCAGTACTTC
-	TRBJ2-1	TRBD2	TRBV7-2	CASSFVAGTYNEQFF	TGTGCCAGCAGCTTCGTAGCGGGGACCTACAATGAGCAGTTCTTC
-	TRBJ1-2	-	TRBV7-2	CASNSNVGDYGYTF	TGTGCCAGCAACTCTAACGTCGGGGACTATGGCTACACCTTC
-	TRBJ1-1	TRBD1	TRBV2	CASSVASGTGGPGVNTEAFF	TGTGCCAGCAGTGTGGCATCGGGGACAGGGGGCCCGGGGGTGAACACTGAAGCTTTCTTT
-	TRBJ2-5	TRBD2	TRBV30	CAWSRQAGNLEQYF	TGTGCCTGGAGTCGGCAAGCGGGGAACCTAGAGCAGTACTTC
-	TRBJ1-1	TRBD1	TRBV5-1	CASSPKVGQGSTEAFF	TGCGCCAGCAGCCCTAAGGTGGGACAGGGGTCCACTGAAGCTTTCTTT
once	TRBJ1-3	-	TRBV9	CASSVGMQVLSGNTIYF	TGTGCCAGCAGCGTAGGTATGCAGGTCCTCTCTGGAAACACCATATATTTT
few	TRBJ1-3	-	TRBV18	CASRESGNTIYF	TGTGCCAGTCGAGAATCTGGAAACACCATATATTTT
-	TRBJ2-7	-	TRBV5-4	CASSLTGNTYEQYF	TGTGCCAGCAGTCTGACAGGAAATACCTACGAGCAGTACTTC
-	TRBJ2-1	-	TRBV7-8	CASSLRQYNEQFF	TGTGCCAGCAGCCTTAGACAGTACAATGAGCAGTTCTTC
-	TRBJ2-3	TRBD2	TRBV4-3	CASSQDPHGEGTDTQYF	TGCGCCAGCAGCCAAGATCCCCACGGGGAGGGAACAGATACGCAGTATTTT
-	TRBJ1-6	TRBD1	TRBV19	CASSTGGNNSPLHF	TGTGCCAGTAGTACAGGGGGAAATAATTCACCCCTCCACTTT
-	TRBJ1-2	TRBD1	TRBV30	CACPRTGGHGYTF	TGTGCCTGTCCGAGGACAGGGGGACATGGCTACACCTTC
-	TRBJ1-2	TRBD1	TRBV6-5	CASYYRAGGIPTF	TGTGCCAGCTACTATCGGGCAGGGGGCATCCCCACCTTC
-	TRBJ1-5	-	TRBV6-6	CASRGSDQPQHF	TGTGCCAGCAGGGGGTCGGATCAGCCCCAGCATTTT
-	TRBJ1-6	-	TRBV4-3	CASSRDSGSSYNSPLHF	TGCGCCAGCAGCCGCGATTCCGGGAGCTCCTATAATTCACCCCTCCACTTT
-	TRBJ1-1	-	TRBV5-1	CASSFTGNGAEAFF	TGCGCCAGCAGCTTTACAGGGAACGGGGCTGAAGCTTTCTTT
-	TRBJ2-1	TRBD2	TRBV7-9	CASSLVSGGDNEQFF	TGTGCCAGCAGCTTAGTAAGCGGGGGAGACAATGAGCAGTTCTTC
-	TRBJ1-1	-	TRBV4-1	CASRLNPTWYGTEAFF	TGCGCCAGCAGGCTCAATCCCACGTGGTATGGCACTGAAGCTTTCTTT
-	TRBJ1-2	TRBD1	TRBV14	CASSQGTGGPTNYGYTF	TGTGCCAGCAGCCAAGGAACAGGGGGCCCAACTAACTATGGCTACACCTTC
-	TRBJ1-3	-	TRBV19	CAASASDTIYF	TGTGCCGCCTCTGCCTCGGACACCATATATTTT
-	TRBJ1-5	-	TRBV19	CASRTSLQGRQPQHF	TGTGCCAGTAGGACATCCCTTCAGGGGCGCCAGCCCCAGCATTTT
-	TRBJ2-7	-	TRBV6-5	CASSYSGAMEYF	TGTGCCAGCAGTTACTCTGGGGCTATGGAGTACTTC
once	TRBJ2-1	-	TRBV5-5	CASSLTSPLSYNEQFF	TGTGCCAGCAGCTTGACTAGCCCTTTGTCTTACAATGAGCAGTTCTTC
once	TRBJ1-5	-	TRBV5-6	CASSLAGYDQPQHF	TGTGCCAGCAGCTTGGCCGGATACGATCAGCCCCAGCATTTT
-	TRBJ1-1	-	TRBV4-3	CASSQLRGGDRNTEAFF	TGCGCCAGCAGCCAATTGAGAGGGGGGGACCGGAACACTGAAGCTTTCTTT
-	TRBJ2-7	-	TRBV7-9	CASSLVMGGRLYEQYF	TGTGCCAGCAGCTTAGTTATGGGAGGTAGGCTCTACGAGCAGTACTTC
-	TRBJ2-7	-	TRBV5-4	CASSLGRIGEQYF	TGTGCCAGCAGCTTGGGTAGGATCGGCGAGCAGTACTTC
-	TRBJ2-3	TRBD2	TRBV27	CASSLKRGGTDTQYF	TGTGCCAGCAGTTTAAAGCGGGGGGGCACAGATACGCAGTATTTT
-	TRBJ2-3	-	TRBV11-2	CASSLDRITDTQYF	TGTGCCAGCAGCCTCGACAGGATCACAGATACGCAGTATTTT
few	TRBJ2-2	-	TRBV7-8	CASSLGPRFGTGELFF	TGTGCCAGCAGCTTGGGACCGAGGTTTGGCACCGGGGAGCTGTTTTTT
-	TRBJ1-3	-	TRBV28	CASSLRGGYSGNTIYF	TGTGCCAGCAGTTTAAGGGGCGGCTACTCTGGAAACACCATATATTTT